This T cell receptor beta chain originates from a study of OX40 agonist ivuxolimab in advanced cancers. Study-wide results and limits: Individuals who were partial responders at 0.1-3.0 mg/kg had clonal expansion that ranked among the lowest. Averaging showed that CD8+ T cells had more expanded clones than CD4+ did.

Sequencing used immunoSEQ multiplex PCR; TCRdb keeps in-frame clones, though not all of them. The repertoire holds more than 100,000 clones, with 85% to 95% as singletons. A remark on this clone: Its antigen is not identified.

Germline assignment: CDR1 SGHTA and CDR2 FQGNSA. Trimming took off 1 base at V and 7 bases at J, with 13 bases between the two ends. This CDR3 is 15 amino acids long. If patients had autoimmune disease history or systemic immunosuppression, they were excluded. This sample comprised CD4+ or CD8+ T cells sorted from blood, obtained in a trial of the OX40 agonist ivuxolimab. The sequence was collected from an adult with an advanced solid tumor such as melanoma, head and neck, liver or kidney cancer. The gene calls are TRBV7-2 and TRBJ2-2; D might be TRBD2 (5 bases). CDR3 region: CASSLGRPGDGELFF. As DNA, the CDR3 is TGTGCCAGCAGCTTAGGGAGACCCGGGGACGGGGAGCTGTTTTTT. Full variable domain (rest looked up from reference TRBV7-2 and TRBJ2-2): GAGVSQSPSNKVTEKGKDVELRCDPISGHTALYWYRQSLGQGLEFLIYFQGNSAPDKSGLPSDRFSAERTGGSVSTLTIQRTQQEDSAVYLCASSLGRPGDGELFFGEGSRLTVL.